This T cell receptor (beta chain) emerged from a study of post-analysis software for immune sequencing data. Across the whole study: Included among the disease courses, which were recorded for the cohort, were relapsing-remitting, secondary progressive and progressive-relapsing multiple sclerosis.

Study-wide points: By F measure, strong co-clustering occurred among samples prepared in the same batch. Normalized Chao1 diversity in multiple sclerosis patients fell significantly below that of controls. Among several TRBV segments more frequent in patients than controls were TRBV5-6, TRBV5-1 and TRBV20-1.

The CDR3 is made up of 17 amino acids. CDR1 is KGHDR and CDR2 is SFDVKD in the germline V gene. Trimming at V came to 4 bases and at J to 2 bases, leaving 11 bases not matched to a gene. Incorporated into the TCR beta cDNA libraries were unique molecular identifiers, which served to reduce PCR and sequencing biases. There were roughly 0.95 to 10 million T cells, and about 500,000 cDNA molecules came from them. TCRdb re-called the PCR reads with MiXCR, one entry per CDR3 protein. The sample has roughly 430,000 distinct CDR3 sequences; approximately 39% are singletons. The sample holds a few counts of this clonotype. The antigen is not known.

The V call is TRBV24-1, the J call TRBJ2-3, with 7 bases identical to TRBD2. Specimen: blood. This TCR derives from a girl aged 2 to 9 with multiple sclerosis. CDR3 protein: CATSDLRSSGYTDTQYF. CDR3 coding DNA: TGTGCCACCAGTGACCTAAGGTCTAGCGGATACACAGATACGCAGTATTTT.